This T cell receptor (beta chain) was found in a study (dated by TCRdb to the mid-2010s). Regarding the complete study: Whether tumor-infiltrating Tregs in breast cancer are recruited from blood Tregs or converted in situ from other CD4+ T cell subsets was tested.

This clonotype was found once. Its antigen remains unidentified. Base qualities are missing; no much larger clone stands one base away. A single read constitutes weak evidence. V lost 0 bases and J lost 4 bases; the stretch between them is 9 bases long. Its CDR3 holds 14 amino acids, cysteine through phenylalanine. Kept here is only the CDR3 DNA, which spans 42 bases and is read in frame from base 1. Reading the germline V gene (reference sequence) gives CDR1 LGHDT and CDR2 YNNKEL. The memory CD4+ T cell population was isolated based on a CD4+CD45RO+CD25- phenotype. Tregs, naive and memory CD4+ T cells from tumor, blood and ipsilateral draining lymph nodes of about 5 breast cancer patients underwent full-length TCR alpha and beta sequencing. Tumor tissue, along with lymph nodes from ipsilateral axillary dissection, was perfused with PBS, minced, and then digested using collagenase I and hyaluronidase. Mononuclear cells from lymph nodes or approximately 50 ml of peripheral blood were isolated by Ficoll density gradient centrifugation. Sorted cell populations were confirmed by FACS to exceed 90% purity.

Overall results and qualifications from the work: The larger-cohort validation was restricted to a single TCR beta V-J rearrangement rather than whole repertoires. Tumor memory CD4+ T cell TCR gene usage clustered with blood and lymph node memory CD4+ cells and lymph node naive CD4+ cells. Tumor-infiltrating Treg TCR alpha and beta sequences overlapped most with tumor naive CD4+ T cells, then with blood naive CD4+ T cells.

Amplification of full-length TCR variable regions was done by 5' RACE PCR using constant-region reverse primers, and this step was followed by semi-nested PCR with Nested Universal Primer A. Using the ReliaPrep RNA Cell Miniprep System, total RNA was extracted, and the SMARTer RACE 5'/3' Kit was then used to reverse transcribe the RNA into 5'RACE-ready cDNA. An Illumina MiSeq was used to sequence the full-length TCR alpha and beta libraries, which had been barcoded with multiplex adaptors. Per the original workflow: Sequencing data were pooled across the five patients for each of nine subset-tissue groups and compared by unsupervised clustering of TCR gene usage. Repertoire similarity was calculated with the Morisita-Horn index, weighting shared sequences by their contribution to each repertoire. The raw public data were reprocessed by TCRdb itself: fastp quality trimming at Q25, MiXCR clonotype calling, in-frame beta chains only. One record per CDR3 amino acid sequence lists the most common genes and DNA. In this record, the V and J calls reflect TCRdb's handling and not the investigators' own analysis. This sample holds under 8,500 distinct CDR3 sequences; around 50% were observed only once. In total, the top ten clones hold approximately 5.2% of the sample.

Specimen: memory CD4+ T cells sorted from a lymph node. This sample's cell subset or site label indicates: memory CD4+ T cells, CD4+CD45RO+CD25-. The source of this sequence is a female donor with breast cancer. The V and J genes are TRBV3-1 and TRBJ2-5; the D call is possibly TRBD1 or TRBD2, each sharing 6 bases. The DNA sequence follows: TGTGCCAGCAGCCAAGATACGGGGGCAGAGACCCAGTACTTC. It codes for CASSQDTGAETQYF.